This TCR beta chain stems from a study of cytomegalovirus exposure and HLA in healthy donors. About the study: Early released data had 65 million to 100 million unique TCRs, all coming from HLA-typed donors.

It was with 60 Vbeta and 13 Jbeta primers that the PCR ran. Profiling relied on immunoSEQ multiplex PCR, and the TCRdb table lists in-frame clones only, not all of them. The table includes roughly 140,000 clones, roughly three quarters detected once. From germline, CDR1 is SNHLY and CDR2 FYNNEI. Between the trimmed V and J ends, which lost 6 bases and 3 bases, there was a span of 11 bases. CDR3 length: 13 amino acids. J is TRBJ1-1 and V is TRBV2; D is uncertain. The sequenced sample consisted of PBMCs. The receptor was derived from a woman aged 40 to 50 in good health and CMV-seropositive. CDR3 loop: CASRPEVDTEAFF. The CDR3 bases are TGTGCCAGCAGACCGGAGGTGGACACTGAAGCTTTCTTT.